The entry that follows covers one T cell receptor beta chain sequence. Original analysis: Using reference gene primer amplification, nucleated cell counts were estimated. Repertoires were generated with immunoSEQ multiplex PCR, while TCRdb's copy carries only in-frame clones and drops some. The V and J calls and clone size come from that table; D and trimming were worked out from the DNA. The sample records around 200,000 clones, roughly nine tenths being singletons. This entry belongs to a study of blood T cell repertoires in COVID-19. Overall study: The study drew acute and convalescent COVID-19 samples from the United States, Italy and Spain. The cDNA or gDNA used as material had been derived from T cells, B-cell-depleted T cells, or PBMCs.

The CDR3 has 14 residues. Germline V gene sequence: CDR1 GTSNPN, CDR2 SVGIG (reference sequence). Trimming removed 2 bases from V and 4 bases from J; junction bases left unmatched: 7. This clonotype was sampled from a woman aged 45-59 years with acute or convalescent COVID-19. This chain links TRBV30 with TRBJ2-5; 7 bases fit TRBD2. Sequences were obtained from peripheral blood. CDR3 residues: CAWSPSGEGETQYF. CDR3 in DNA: TGTGCCTGGAGTCCAAGCGGGGAGGGAGAGACCCAGTACTTC.